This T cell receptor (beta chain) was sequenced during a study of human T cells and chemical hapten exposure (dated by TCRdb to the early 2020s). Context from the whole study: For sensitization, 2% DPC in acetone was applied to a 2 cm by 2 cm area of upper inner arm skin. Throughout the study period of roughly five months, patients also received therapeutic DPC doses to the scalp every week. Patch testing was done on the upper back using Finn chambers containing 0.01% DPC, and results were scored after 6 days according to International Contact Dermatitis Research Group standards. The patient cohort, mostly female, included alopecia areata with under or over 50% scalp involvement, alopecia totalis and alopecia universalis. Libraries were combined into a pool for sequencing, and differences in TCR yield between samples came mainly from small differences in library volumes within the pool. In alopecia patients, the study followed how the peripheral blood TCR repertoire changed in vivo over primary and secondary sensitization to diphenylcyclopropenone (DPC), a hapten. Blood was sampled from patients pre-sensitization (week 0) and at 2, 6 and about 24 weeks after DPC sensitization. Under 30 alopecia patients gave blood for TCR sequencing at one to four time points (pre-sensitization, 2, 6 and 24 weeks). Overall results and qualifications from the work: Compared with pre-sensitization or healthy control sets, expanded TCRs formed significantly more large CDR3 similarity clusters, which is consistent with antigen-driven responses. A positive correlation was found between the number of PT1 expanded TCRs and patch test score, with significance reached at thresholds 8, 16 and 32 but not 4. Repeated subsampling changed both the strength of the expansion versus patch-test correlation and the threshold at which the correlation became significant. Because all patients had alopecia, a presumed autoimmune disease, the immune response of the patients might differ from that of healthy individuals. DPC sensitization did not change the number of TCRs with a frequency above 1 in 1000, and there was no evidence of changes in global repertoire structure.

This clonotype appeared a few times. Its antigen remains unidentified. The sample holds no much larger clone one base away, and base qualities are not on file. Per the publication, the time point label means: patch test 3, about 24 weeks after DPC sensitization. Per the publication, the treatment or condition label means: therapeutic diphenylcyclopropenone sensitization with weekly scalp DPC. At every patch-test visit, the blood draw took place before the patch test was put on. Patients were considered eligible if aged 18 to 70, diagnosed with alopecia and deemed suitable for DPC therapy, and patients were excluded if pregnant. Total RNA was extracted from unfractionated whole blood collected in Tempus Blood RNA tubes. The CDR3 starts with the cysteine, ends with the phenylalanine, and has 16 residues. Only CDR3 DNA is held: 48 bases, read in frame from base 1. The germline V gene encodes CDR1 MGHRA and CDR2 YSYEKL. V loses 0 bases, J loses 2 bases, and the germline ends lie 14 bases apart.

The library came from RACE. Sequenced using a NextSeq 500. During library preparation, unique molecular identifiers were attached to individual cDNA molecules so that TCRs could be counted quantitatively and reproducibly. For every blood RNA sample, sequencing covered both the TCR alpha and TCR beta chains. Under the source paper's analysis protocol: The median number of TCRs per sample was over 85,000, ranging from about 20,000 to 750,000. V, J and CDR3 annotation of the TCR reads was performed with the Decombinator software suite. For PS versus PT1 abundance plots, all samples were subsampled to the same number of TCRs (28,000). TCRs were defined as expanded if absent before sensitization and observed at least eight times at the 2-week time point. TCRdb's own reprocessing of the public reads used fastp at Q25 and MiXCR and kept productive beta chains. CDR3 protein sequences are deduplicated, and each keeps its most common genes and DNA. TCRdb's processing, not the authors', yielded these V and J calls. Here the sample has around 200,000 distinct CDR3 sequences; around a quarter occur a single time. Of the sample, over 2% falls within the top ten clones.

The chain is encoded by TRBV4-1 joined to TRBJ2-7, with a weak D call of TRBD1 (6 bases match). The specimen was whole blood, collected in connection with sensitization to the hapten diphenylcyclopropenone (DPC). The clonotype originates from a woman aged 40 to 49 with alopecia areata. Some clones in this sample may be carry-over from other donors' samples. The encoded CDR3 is CASSQDLVQGAYEQYF. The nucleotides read TGCGCCAGCAGCCAAGATCTAGTACAGGGAGCCTACGAGCAGTACTTC.